This T cell receptor beta chain was recovered during a study of T cells in localized non-small cell lung cancer. Study conclusions and caveats: When the top 100 tumor clones were examined, a median around 50 of them also appeared in the adjacent lung, which was paired and uninvolved. The study found T cell clonality highest in uninvolved adjacent lung, above tumor.

The trim removed 10 bases at V and 1 base at J, leaving 5 bases unmatched. The CDR3 contains 14 residues. The germline V gene has CDR1 MGHDK and CDR2 SYGVNS. The repertoire was sequenced with immunoSEQ multiplex PCR; TCRdb's copy has only in-frame clones and lacks some. Among 15,000 to 20,000 clones, roughly 89% were seen once, and the ten largest hold approximately 1.2%. In the case of this clone: Its specificity is not known.

The sample here was peripheral blood mononuclear cells, taken before any cancer treatment. The chain recombines TRBV25-1 with TRBJ2-2, with 8 bases identical to TRBD1. This TCR was sampled from a woman aged 40 to 75 with stage III lung adenocarcinoma. The CDR3 region is CANFDRGNTGELFF. The CDR3 DNA reads as TGTGCCAACTTCGACAGGGGGAACACCGGGGAGCTGTTTTTT.